Sequencing of this T cell receptor (beta chain) was carried out in a study of T cells in Graves' hyperthyroidism and ophthalmopathy. Patients showing uncontrolled infection, other autoimmune disease, pregnancy or lactation were ineligible. Amplification yielded TCR beta CDR3 regions, with RNA transcripts as the source. In the first-round RT-PCR of the TCR CDR3, the HTBI primer set was used. MiXCR was run by TCRdb on the multiplex PCR reads, yielding one entry per CDR3 protein. Here the sample spans around 600,000 distinct CDR3 sequences, more than 15% being singletons. The CDR3 totals 16 residues. V shed 5 bases, J shed 4 bases, and the junction held 7 bases outside the gene matches. This clonotype was seen repeatedly, ten times or more.

The source material was blood. The chain recombines TRBV12-3 or TRBV12-4 with TRBJ2-5; 13 nucleotides match TRBD2. This clonotype was sampled from a woman aged 40-49 years with Graves' ophthalmopathy. The CDR3 loop is CASSLLAGGERETQYF. CDR3 in DNA: TGTGCCAGCAGTCTACTAGCGGGAGGGGAACGAGAGACCCAGTACTTC.